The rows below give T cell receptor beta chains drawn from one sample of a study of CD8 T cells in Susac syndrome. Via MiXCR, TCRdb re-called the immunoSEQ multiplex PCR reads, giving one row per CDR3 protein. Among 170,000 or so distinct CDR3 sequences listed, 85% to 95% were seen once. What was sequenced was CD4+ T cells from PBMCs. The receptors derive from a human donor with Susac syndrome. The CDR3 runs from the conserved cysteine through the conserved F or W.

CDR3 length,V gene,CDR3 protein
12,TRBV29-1,CSVEAGVDTQYF
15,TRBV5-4,CASSLEGRENTEAFF
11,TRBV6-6,CASSYGQEQFF
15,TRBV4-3,CASSRIAENSYEQYF
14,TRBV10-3,CAISVSGTYNEQFF
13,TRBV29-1,CSFAGGARETQYF
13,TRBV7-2,CASSSPSTDTQYF
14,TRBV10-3,CAISASQGFNEQFF
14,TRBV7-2,CASSLGIDNSPLHF
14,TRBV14,CASSQVTVQETQYF
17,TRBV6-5,CASSYLGQSSGANVLTF
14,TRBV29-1,CSVEDRTGSYEQYF
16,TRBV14,CASSQDTRGSNQPQHF
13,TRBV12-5,CASGLVLGIRQFF
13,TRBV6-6,CASSGGTLYGYTF
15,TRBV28,CASSLSPRVGTEAFF
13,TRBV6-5,CASSTGVSDTQYF
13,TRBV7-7,CASSPREGNEQFF
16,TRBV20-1,CSARDLRAAGTYEQYF
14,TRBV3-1,CASSRTGTGFGYTF
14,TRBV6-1,CASSEAGGSYEQYF
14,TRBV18,CASSPRGKSTEAFF
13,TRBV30,CAWGQAYRGEAFF
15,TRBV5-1,CASSLDGRGNTEAFF
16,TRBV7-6,CASSLDSGLGYNEQFF
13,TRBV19,CASSGGWNTEAFF
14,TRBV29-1,CSVEVLAGFYGYTF
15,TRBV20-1,CSARRRGGEQETQYF
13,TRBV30,CAWSKQVADTQYF
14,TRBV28,CASRAAGSNQPQHF
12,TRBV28,CASSTQGGGYTF
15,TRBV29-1,CSVGTSLRRDNEQFF
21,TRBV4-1,CASSRLIRAREGRVMHTEAFF
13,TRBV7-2,CASSPRTSDTQYF
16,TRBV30,CAWRQPSGGINEKLFF
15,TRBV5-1,CASSLRQLRNTEAFF
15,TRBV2,CASSATGTGTYEQYF
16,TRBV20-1,CSAQTSGSSSTDTQYF
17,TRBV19,CASMTFGGGEREHGYTF
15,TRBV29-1,CSAQDRTAPYNEQFF
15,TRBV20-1,CSARGTGDLNTEAFF
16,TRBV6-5,CASSYSRGDGRYEQYF
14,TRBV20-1,CSALAGTSGETQYF
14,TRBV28,CASTDGGQIYEQYF
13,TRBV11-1,CASSPGQGAEAFF
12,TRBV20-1,CSASPSLDTQYF
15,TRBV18,CASSPTRQSGTEAFF
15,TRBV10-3,CAISESGVSTGELFF
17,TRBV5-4,CASSPGSLKNRTDTQYF
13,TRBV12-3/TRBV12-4,CASRDRGDTEAFF
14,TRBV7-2,CASSLYEGTGELFF
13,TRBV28,CASREMGRGKLFF
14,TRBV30,CAWQRGMYQETQYF
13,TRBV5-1,CASSRDSNSPLHF
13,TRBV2,CASRTGGNQPQHF
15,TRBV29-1,CSVAAGGGINNEQFF
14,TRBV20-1,CSADDRGTNEKLFF